Reported below is one T cell receptor (beta chain). The record originates from a study of cytomegalovirus exposure and HLA in healthy donors. PCR amplification relied on 60 Vbeta primers (plus 13 Jbeta primers). TCRdb's table, derived via immunoSEQ multiplex PCR, lists solely in-frame clones and lacks some. The sample holds roughly 150,000 clones, 72% seen once. The trim removed 4 bases at V and 2 bases at J, leaving 9 bases unmatched. This CDR3 comprises 16 residues. Germline values: CDR1 MGHDK, CDR2 SYGVNS. The origin of this receptor is a man aged 40-49 years in good health and CMV-seronegative. The specimen was PBMCs. V and J are TRBV25-1 and TRBJ1-1; 8 bases agree with TRBD1. The CDR3 loop reads CASSVAGGYANTEAFF. The CDR3 nucleotides are TGTGCCAGCAGTGTAGCAGGGGGCTACGCAAACACTGAAGCTTTCTTT.